A selection of T cell receptor beta chains follows, all from one sample in a study of vaccination and CD4 T cells after COVID-19. TCRdb processed the PCR reads anew with MiXCR; each CDR3 protein has one entry. In the table there are around 2,700 distinct CDR3 sequences, about two fifths of which are singletons. No antigens are known for them. The sample was CD4+ T cells from blood, cultured in vitro. These receptors originate from a human donor in good health. The CDR3 runs from the conserved cysteine through the conserved F or W. A D gene is named only where the DNA matches it firmly. The listing skips clone size in some rows; elsewhere it reads once, few, many or a size class.

abundance	j_gene	d_gene	v_gene	CDR3aa	CDR3nt
-	TRBJ2-5	-	TRBV7-9	CASSPTGVTNQETQYF	TGTGCCAGCAGCCCAACGGGGGTCACAAACCAAGAGACCCAGTACTTC
once	TRBJ1-4	-	TRBV6-1	CASSTMTVVNEKLFF	TGTGCCAGCAGTACCATGACGGTCGTTAATGAAAAACTGTTTTTT
-	TRBJ2-7	-	TRBV7-8	CASYRGGVMGEQYF	TGTGCCAGCTATAGGGGCGGGGTGATGGGCGAGCAGTACTTC
-	TRBJ2-7	-	TRBV27	CASSSRPGLGYEQYF	TGTGCCAGCAGTTCCCGCCCGGGCCTCGGGTACGAGCAGTACTTC
-	TRBJ1-1	TRBD1	TRBV5-1	CASSTGTGNTEAFF	TGCGCCAGCAGCACTGGGACAGGCAACACTGAAGCTTTCTTT
-	TRBJ2-1	TRBD2	TRBV7-2	CASSPRLRAGAGKNEQFF	TGTGCCAGCAGCCCACGACTACGAGCGGGGGCAGGGAAGAATGAGCAGTTCTTC
-	TRBJ1-5	-	TRBV28	CASSLPGRYQPQHF	TGTGCCAGCAGCCTCCCGGGCCGGTATCAGCCCCAGCATTTT
-	TRBJ2-5	-	TRBV20-1	CSARDLERQETQYF	TGCAGTGCTAGAGATCTAGAGCGCCAAGAGACCCAGTACTTC
-	TRBJ2-2	-	TRBV6-2/TRBV6-3	CAVVGEWMTGELFF	TGTGCCGTCGTGGGGGAATGGATGACCGGGGAGCTGTTTTTT
-	TRBJ2-7	-	TRBV19	CASSPLDRSSYEQYF	TGTGCCAGTAGTCCTCTCGACAGGAGCTCCTACGAGCAGTACTTC
-	TRBJ1-6	TRBD1	TRBV6-2/TRBV6-3	CASSYRRGPNSPLHF	TGTGCCAGCAGTTACAGGAGGGGGCCGAATTCACCCCTCCACTTT
few	TRBJ2-5	TRBD2	TRBV7-2	CASSTTSGSAGETQYF	TGTGCCAGCAGCACTACTAGCGGGAGCGCCGGAGAGACCCAGTACTTC
few	TRBJ2-2	-	TRBV24-1	CATSDTPGRNTGELFF	TGTGCCACCAGTGACACCCCCGGGAGAAACACCGGGGAGCTGTTTTTT
once	TRBJ2-5	-	TRBV5-8	CASSLLQQETQYF	TGTGCCAGCAGCTTGTTACAGCAAGAGACCCAGTACTTC
few	TRBJ1-5	-	TRBV28	CASSPNPHGPGRNQPQHF	TGTGCCAGCAGCCCTAACCCACATGGCCCCGGAAGGAATCAGCCCCAGCATTTT
few	TRBJ1-1	-	TRBV20-1	CSARVDRLNTEAFF	TGCAGTGCTAGAGTGGACAGATTGAACACTGAAGCTTTCTTT
-	TRBJ2-5	-	TRBV18	CASSLQFQETQYF	TGTGCCAGCTCTCTACAGTTCCAAGAGACCCAGTACTTC
few	TRBJ2-7	-	TRBV27	CASSFGGILSYEQYF	TGTGCCAGCAGTTTTGGGGGGATTCTTTCCTACGAGCAGTACTTC
-	TRBJ2-7	-	TRBV10-3	CAISDSIQGYEQYF	TGTGCCATCAGTGATTCTATTCAGGGTTACGAGCAGTACTTC
-	TRBJ2-5	-	TRBV1	CTSSQATTPKETQYF	TGCACCAGCAGCCAAGCAACTACACCCAAAGAGACCCAGTACTTC
-	TRBJ2-5	TRBD1	TRBV7-2	CASSSGQRWETQYF	TGTGCCAGCAGCTCGGGACAGCGATGGGAGACCCAGTACTTC
-	TRBJ1-6	TRBD1	TRBV5-1	CASSLKARGQDAHERGSPLHF	TGCGCCAGCAGCTTGAAAGCTCGGGGACAGGACGCACATGAAAGGGGTTCACCCCTCCACTTT
-	TRBJ1-5	-	TRBV20-1	CSAPSVLGGNQPQHF	TGCAGTGCTCCGTCGGTCCTTGGGGGCAATCAGCCCCAGCATTTT
once	TRBJ2-7	TRBD1	TRBV6-2/TRBV6-3	CASSYSGQPTYEQYF	TGTGCCAGCAGTTATTCGGGACAGCCAACCTACGAGCAGTACTTC
-	TRBJ2-3	TRBD2	TRBV10-3	CAISEAGRGDTQYF	TGTGCCATCAGTGAAGCGGGGCGTGGGGATACGCAGTATTTT
-	TRBJ2-7	-	TRBV5-1	CASRLDGAYEQYF	TGCGCCAGCCGCCTCGACGGGGCCTACGAGCAGTACTTC
-	TRBJ2-7	-	TRBV6-1	CASSGTTPRSEQYF	TGTGCCAGCAGTGGGACCACTCCTCGCTCCGAGCAGTACTTC
-	TRBJ1-1	-	TRBV12-5	CASGLGGRNTEAFF	TGTGCTAGTGGTTTGGGCGGCAGGAACACTGAAGCTTTCTTT
few	TRBJ1-2	-	TRBV12-3/TRBV12-4	CASSSTVYGYTF	TGTGCCAGCAGTTCGACAGTCTATGGCTACACCTTC
few	TRBJ2-5	-	TRBV19	CASREGRETQYF	TGTGCCAGTCGCGAGGGGAGGGAGACCCAGTACTTC
-	TRBJ2-1	TRBD2	TRBV29-1	CSAGLARESEQFF	TGCAGCGCGGGACTAGCTAGAGAAAGTGAGCAGTTCTTC
once	TRBJ1-6	TRBD1	TRBV5-1	CASSLGRTGISSPLHF	TGCGCCAGCAGCTTGGGCAGGACAGGGATAAGTTCACCCCTCCACTTT
-	TRBJ1-5	-	TRBV7-9	CASSPRGDRNQPQHF	TGTGCCAGCAGCCCCCGAGGCGACCGCAATCAGCCCCAGCATTTT
-	TRBJ2-1	TRBD1	TRBV27	CASSFGTAYNEQFF	TGTGCCAGCAGTTTCGGGACAGCTTACAATGAGCAGTTCTTC
-	TRBJ2-3	-	TRBV27	CASGNPRIDTQYF	TGTGCCAGCGGGAACCCTCGCATCGATACGCAGTATTTT
-	TRBJ2-1	-	TRBV29-1	CSVAKARGGEQFF	TGCAGCGTTGCAAAGGCGAGAGGAGGGGAGCAGTTCTTC
-	TRBJ2-7	-	TRBV20-1	CSARAGFSYEQYF	TGCAGTGCTAGAGCGGGGTTCTCCTACGAGCAGTACTTC
few	TRBJ1-1	-	TRBV20-1	CSARDRQGGSTEAFF	TGCAGTGCTAGAGATCGCCAGGGAGGTTCAACTGAAGCTTTCTTT
few	TRBJ1-2	TRBD1	TRBV6-1	CASTPGQAIPIYGYTF	TGTGCCAGCACCCCGGGACAGGCGATCCCTATTTATGGCTACACCTTC
-	TRBJ1-1	TRBD1	TRBV5-1	CASSGVNQGGEAFF	TGCGCCAGCAGCGGCGTCAACCAGGGGGGAGAAGCTTTCTTT